Listed below are T cell receptor beta chains from one sample, sequenced in a study of T-cell memory formation after mild COVID-19. TCRdb analysed the 5' RACE reads with MiXCR anew, one entry per CDR3 protein. The sample has about 430,000 distinct CDR3 sequences; 20% to 25% are singletons. The sequencing input was PBMCs or a T cell subset sorted from them (not recorded which). These receptor sequences come from an adult woman who had mild COVID-19 (a few samples of this study predate the infection). Cell type and time point are not known. CDR3s leave out the opening cysteine and the closing phenylalanine or tryptophan.

v_call: TRBV14; cdr3_length: 12; j_call: TRBJ2-2; cdr3_aa: ASSHAGTTGELF
v_call: TRBV7-2; cdr3_length: 18; j_call: TRBJ2-2; cdr3_aa: ASSHRKGVPNAPNTGELF
v_call: TRBV6-6; cdr3_length: 12; j_call: TRBJ1-5; cdr3_aa: ASSSSGQGQPQH
v_call: TRBV30; cdr3_length: 13; j_call: TRBJ1-1; cdr3_aa: AWIKGLYLNTEAF
v_call: TRBV27; cdr3_length: 12; j_call: TRBJ1-2; cdr3_aa: ASSSSGTAWGYT
v_call: TRBV24-1; cdr3_length: 14; j_call: TRBJ2-1; cdr3_aa: ATSDPAGTGDIEQF
v_call: TRBV18; cdr3_length: 11; j_call: TRBJ2-2; cdr3_aa: ASSPQATGELF
v_call: TRBV7-6; cdr3_length: 13; j_call: TRBJ2-1; cdr3_aa: ASSLERGPTGEQF
v_call: TRBV28; cdr3_length: 14; j_call: TRBJ1-5; cdr3_aa: ASSSPSPGGNQPQH
v_call: TRBV7-6; cdr3_length: 15; j_call: TRBJ2-7; cdr3_aa: ASSLRDSRNPNGEQY
v_call: TRBV6-2/TRBV6-3; cdr3_length: 13; j_call: TRBJ2-7; cdr3_aa: ASSYWGDSSYEQY
v_call: TRBV9; cdr3_length: 13; j_call: TRBJ1-1; cdr3_aa: ASSVASGLNTEAF
v_call: TRBV7-9; cdr3_length: 10; j_call: TRBJ2-1; cdr3_aa: ASSVLSYEQF
v_call: TRBV7-9; cdr3_length: 11; j_call: TRBJ1-2; cdr3_aa: ASSPKDRGQST
v_call: TRBV18; cdr3_length: 15; j_call: TRBJ1-6; cdr3_aa: ASSPTPRSSYNSPLH
v_call: TRBV10-3; cdr3_length: 11; j_call: TRBJ2-7; cdr3_aa: ATGGQGTYEQY
v_call: TRBV15; cdr3_length: 12; j_call: TRBJ1-4; cdr3_aa: ATSREQGNEKLF
v_call: TRBV5-1; cdr3_length: 13; j_call: TRBJ1-3; cdr3_aa: ASTRDSNSGNTIY
v_call: TRBV11-2; cdr3_length: 13; j_call: TRBJ2-5; cdr3_aa: ASSLDINAWETQY
v_call: TRBV7-2; cdr3_length: 17; j_call: TRBJ2-3; cdr3_aa: ASSSQRGGKVFSTDTQY
v_call: TRBV12-3/TRBV12-4; cdr3_length: 16; j_call: TRBJ2-1; cdr3_aa: ASSTRGTSGTSYNEQF
v_call: TRBV11-2; cdr3_length: 13; j_call: TRBJ1-2; cdr3_aa: ASNSIGGLNYGYT
v_call: TRBV25-1; cdr3_length: 13; j_call: TRBJ1-5; cdr3_aa: ASSEGGTGQQPQH
v_call: TRBV20-1; cdr3_length: 11; j_call: TRBJ1-5; cdr3_aa: SAETGFNQPQH
v_call: TRBV7-6; cdr3_length: 12; j_call: TRBJ2-7; cdr3_aa: ASSLHDGTYEQY
v_call: TRBV18; cdr3_length: 14; j_call: TRBJ1-1; cdr3_aa: ASSPKGNRVNTEAF
v_call: TRBV7-9; cdr3_length: 13; j_call: TRBJ2-7; cdr3_aa: ASSDRLAETYEQY
v_call: TRBV29-1; cdr3_length: 10; j_call: TRBJ2-7; cdr3_aa: SVERSGDEQY
v_call: TRBV11-3; cdr3_length: 13; j_call: TRBJ2-1; cdr3_aa: ASSLAGQGPREQF
v_call: TRBV5-1; cdr3_length: 11; j_call: TRBJ2-7; cdr3_aa: ASTHDGSYEQY
v_call: TRBV20-1; cdr3_length: 12; j_call: TRBJ2-1; cdr3_aa: SAPRDYYYNEQF
v_call: TRBV9; cdr3_length: 14; j_call: TRBJ2-5; cdr3_aa: ASSVGGPAGQETQY
v_call: TRBV4-3; cdr3_length: 13; j_call: TRBJ1-1; cdr3_aa: ASSQGLEANTEAF
v_call: TRBV12-3/TRBV12-4; cdr3_length: 13; j_call: TRBJ2-3; cdr3_aa: ASSLGRWGADTQY
v_call: TRBV6-5; cdr3_length: 11; j_call: TRBJ1-5; cdr3_aa: ASREYRWQPQH
v_call: TRBV6-2/TRBV6-3; cdr3_length: 15; j_call: TRBJ2-3; cdr3_aa: ASSSHTGGSGTDTQY
v_call: TRBV7-3; cdr3_length: 14; j_call: TRBJ2-1; cdr3_aa: ASSSQGARYVNEQF
v_call: TRBV7-9; cdr3_length: 11; j_call: TRBJ2-7; cdr3_aa: ASSLATLYEQY